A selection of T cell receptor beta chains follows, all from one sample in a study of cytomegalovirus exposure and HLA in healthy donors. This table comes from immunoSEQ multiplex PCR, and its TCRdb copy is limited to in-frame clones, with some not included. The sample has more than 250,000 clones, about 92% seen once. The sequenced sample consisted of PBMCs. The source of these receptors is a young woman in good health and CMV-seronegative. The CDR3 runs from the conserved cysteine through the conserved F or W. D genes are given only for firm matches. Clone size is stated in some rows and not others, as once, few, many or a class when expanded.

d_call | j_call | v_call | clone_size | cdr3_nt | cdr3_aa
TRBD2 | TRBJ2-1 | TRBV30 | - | TGTGCCTGGAGTCGGACTAGGGATCAGTTCTTC | CAWSRTRDQFF
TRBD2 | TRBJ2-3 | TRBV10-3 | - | TGTGCCATCAGTGCGGTAGCGGGAGCGACAGATACGCAGTATTTT | CAISAVAGATDTQYF
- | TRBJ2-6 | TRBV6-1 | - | TGTGCCAGCAGTGGTAGGTTCTCCACGATCTCTGGGGCCAACGTCCTGACTTTC | CASSGRFSTISGANVLTF
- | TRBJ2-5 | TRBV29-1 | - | TGCAGCGTTGCGGAACCCGGAGGGACCCAGTACTTC | CSVAEPGGTQYF
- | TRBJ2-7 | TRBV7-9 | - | TGTGCCAGCAGCTTTTCCTTGACCTCCTACGAGCAGTACTTC | CASSFSLTSYEQYF
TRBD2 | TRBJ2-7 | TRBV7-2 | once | TGTGCCAGCAGCCACCAACTAGCGGGAGGCTACGAGCAGTACTTC | CASSHQLAGGYEQYF
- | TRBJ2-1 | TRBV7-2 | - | TGTGCCAGCAGCTTAGATTGGCGCTCCTACAATGAGCAGTTCTTC | CASSLDWRSYNEQFF
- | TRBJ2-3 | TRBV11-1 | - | TGTGCCAGCAGCCCTAGAGGTCAGGGTGCGCAGTATTTT | CASSPRGQGAQYF
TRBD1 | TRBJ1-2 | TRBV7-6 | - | TGTGCCAGCAGCTCGGGACAGGGGGATGGCTACACCTTC | CASSSGQGDGYTF
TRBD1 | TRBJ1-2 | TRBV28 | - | TGTGCCAGCAGTCCAGGACAGGGCTACTATGGCTACACCTTC | CASSPGQGYYGYTF
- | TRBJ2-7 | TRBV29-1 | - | TGCAGCGTTGAAGAGGGCCCGGCCTACGAGCAGTACTTC | CSVEEGPAYEQYF
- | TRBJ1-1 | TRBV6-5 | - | TGTGCCAGCAGCGAAGGGGGGGAGAACACTGAAGCTTTCTTT | CASSEGGENTEAFF
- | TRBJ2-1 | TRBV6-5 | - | TGTGCCAGCAGTTCTGGACTGGATTACAATGAGCAGTTCTTC | CASSSGLDYNEQFF
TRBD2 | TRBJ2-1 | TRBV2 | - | TGTGCCAGCAGTGAGGGGCTAGCGGGAGCTATGGATGAGCAGTTCTTC | CASSEGLAGAMDEQFF
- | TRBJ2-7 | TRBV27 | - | TGTGCCAGCAGTTACCGATTTGGCTCCTACGAGCAGTACTTC | CASSYRFGSYEQYF
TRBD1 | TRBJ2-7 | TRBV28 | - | TGTGCCAGTTCAGGGGGAGGGACAGGGGGAAGCGAGCAGTACTTC | CASSGGGTGGSEQYF
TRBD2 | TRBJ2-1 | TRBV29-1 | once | TGCAGCGTTGCCGGACTAGCGGGAGCCAATGAGCAGTTCTTC | CSVAGLAGANEQFF
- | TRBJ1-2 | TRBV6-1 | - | TGTGCCAGCAGCGCGGGGGAATATGGCTACACCTTC | CASSAGEYGYTF
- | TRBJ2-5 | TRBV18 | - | TGTGCCAGCTCACCACAGTTCGGAAAACAAGAGACCCAGTACTTC | CASSPQFGKQETQYF
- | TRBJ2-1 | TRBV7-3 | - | TGTGCCAGCAGCCCTCGGGCTAGCACAAACTACAATGAGCAGTTCTTC | CASSPRASTNYNEQFF
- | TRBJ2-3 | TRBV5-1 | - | TGCGCCAGCAGCAGCTCCCTTGGGGGACTCCCGGATACGCAGTATTTT | CASSSSLGGLPDTQYF
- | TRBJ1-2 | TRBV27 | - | TGTGCCAGCAGTTCTACGTCGGACTATGGCTACACCTTC | CASSSTSDYGYTF
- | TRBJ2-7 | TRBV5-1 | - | TGCGCCAGGAGCGGAGACCGTAAATACGAGCAGTACTTC | CARSGDRKYEQYF
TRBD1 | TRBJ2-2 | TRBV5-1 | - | TGCGCCAGCAGCCGGACAGGGGGCACCGGGGAGCTGTTTTTT | CASSRTGGTGELFF
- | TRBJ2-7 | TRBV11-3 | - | TGTGCCAGCAGCTTCCGACAGGCCTACGAGCAGTACTTC | CASSFRQAYEQYF
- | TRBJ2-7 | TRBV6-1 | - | TGTGCCAGCAGTGAAGCGGCAGGTTCAGCCTACGAGCAGTACTTC | CASSEAAGSAYEQYF
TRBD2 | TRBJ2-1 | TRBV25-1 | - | TGTGCCAGCAGTCTAGCGGGAGAAGATGAGCAGTTCTTC | CASSLAGEDEQFF
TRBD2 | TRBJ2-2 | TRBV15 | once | TGTGCCACCAGCAGGCCCCCGGGACTAGCGGGAGGGATGGCCGGGGAGCTGTTTTTT | CATSRPPGLAGGMAGELFF
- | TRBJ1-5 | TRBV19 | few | TGTGCCAGTAGGAAAAACGATCAGCCCCAGCATTTT | CASRKNDQPQHF
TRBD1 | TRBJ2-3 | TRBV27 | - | TGTGCCAGCAGTAACCGGGACAGGGGGCGATTTTTCACAGATACGCAGTATTTT | CASSNRDRGRFFTDTQYF
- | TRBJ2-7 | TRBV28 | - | TGTGCCAGCAGTTCTGGGACCCCACTCTACGAGCAGTACTTC | CASSSGTPLYEQYF